What follows are 14 T cell receptor beta chains derived from one specimen sequenced in a study of T cell repertoires in cytomegalovirus infection (dated by TCRdb to between 2018 and 2020). Reads for this sample came from an Illumina HiSeq 1500. TCRdb's own reprocessing of the public reads used fastp at Q25 and MiXCR and kept productive beta chains. Entries are consolidated by CDR3 protein sequence, retaining the most common genes and DNA. Counted in this sample were 200,000 or so distinct CDR3 sequences; 35% to 40% of them appeared once. Around 60% of the sample is in the top ten clones. For these receptors, no antigen is known. The sample's treatment or condition, from its label and the paper: in vitro stimulation with specific CMV peptide epitopes to enrich CMV-specific T cells. The specimen was CD8+ T cells from cultured PBMCs, collected from culture after CMV antigen stimulation. Receptors originate from a human donor in good health (CMV status not recorded). Some clones in this sample may be carry-over from other donors' samples.

The CDR3: CATSETGELFF. The CDR3 nucleotides are TGTGCCACCAGTGAAACCGGGGAGCTGTTTTTT. The genes are TRBV24-1 and TRBJ2-2, with D unresolved. Germline V gene lookup returns CDR1 KGHDR and CDR2 SFDVKD. V was clipped by 4 bases and J by 5 bases, with 1 base between them. The CDR3 loop spans 11 amino acids.

The chain carries TRBV7-6 and TRBJ1-2, with a tentative D call TRBD1 (5 bases). Germline loops: CDR1 SGHVS, CDR2 FNYEAQ. Between the trimmed V and J ends, which lost 5 bases and 4 bases, there was a span of 20 bases. The CDR3 contains 16 residues. CDR3 DNA: TGTGCCAGCAGCCAGGGCCCCGATCCAACATTCTATGGCTACACCTTC. It encodes CASSQGPDPTFYGYTF.

This rearrangement joins TRBV19 to TRBJ1-2, with 9 bases aligning to TRBD1. CDR3 length: 15 residues. The V segment lost 3 bases and the J segment 2 bases; nucleotides outside the gene matches: 4. Germline CDR1 reads LNHDA; CDR2 reads SQIVND (reference sequence). The CDR3 protein is CASSIRDRANYGYTF. The CDR3 DNA follows: TGTGCCAGTAGTATCCGGGACAGGGCGAACTATGGCTACACCTTC.

The chain recombines TRBV12-3 or TRBV12-4 with TRBJ1-1, with D unclear. V was cut by 3 bases and J by 7 bases, with 9 bases left in between. The CDR3 runs to 12 residues. CDR3 sequence: CASSFMGSEAFF. The CDR3 region has the DNA TGTGCCAGCAGTTTTATGGGAAGTGAAGCTTTCTTT.

The table lists this clonotype with a few counts. This chain connects TRBV11-3 to TRBJ2-5, with D possibly matching TRBD2 (7 bases). Trimming cost V 4 bases and J 0 bases, with 15 bases left between them. From germline, CDR1 is SGHNT and CDR2 YENEEA. There are 16 residues in the CDR3. CDR3 DNA sequence: TGTGCCAGCAGCTCTCGGGCGGGGGCCTACCAAGAGACCCAGTACTTC. This gives the protein CASSSRAGAYQETQYF.

The chain employs TRBV2 and TRBJ2-5; TRBD1 matches at 8 bases. Germline V gene lookup returns CDR1 SNHLY and CDR2 FYNNEI. The CDR3 contains 14 residues. The junction had 5 bases not matched to a gene; V was cut back by 4 bases and J by 4 bases. CDR3: CASSAGGRLETQYF. The CDR3 nucleotides are TGTGCCAGCAGTGCAGGGGGCAGGTTAGAGACCCAGTACTTC.

This clonotype was observed a few times. The V call is TRBV7-6, the J call TRBJ2-7; TRBD1 matches 9 bases. Germline-derived CDR1 and CDR2 are SGHVS and FNYEAQ. There are 15 residues in the CDR3. Trimming cost V 5 bases and J 3 bases; bases outside gene matches: 8. The CDR3 DNA is TGTGCCAGCAGCAGCTGGACAGGGGCAAACTACGAGCAGTACTTC. It encodes CASSSWTGANYEQYF. Full variable domain (missing parts from reference TRBV7-6 and TRBJ2-7): GAGVSQSPRYKVTKRGQDVALRCDPISGHVSLYWYRQALGQGPEFLTYFNYEAQQDKSGLPNDRFSAERPEGSISTLTIQRTEQRDSAMYRCASSSWTGANYEQYFGPGTRLTVT.

This chain uses TRBV29-1 with TRBJ2-1; 8 positions match TRBD1. Germline values: CDR1 SQVTM, CDR2 ANQGSEA. The CDR3 runs 16 residues. V lost 0 bases, J lost 9 bases, and 13 bases stayed unmatched. The CDR3 nucleotides are TGCAGCGTTGAAGATCCTGGACAGGGTGCGGTTAGTGAGCAGTTCTTC. Encoded protein: CSVEDPGQGAVSEQFF.

The chain links TRBV7-9 to TRBJ2-1, with D perhaps given as TRBD1 or TRBD2 (5 bases each). The CDR3 runs to 17 residues. V was pared by 0 bases and J by 4 bases, with 16 bases between. Germline values: CDR1 SEHNR, CDR2 FQNEAQ (reference sequence). Here the CDR3 reads CASSLAQDITGYNEQFF. Here the CDR3 DNA reads TGTGCCAGCAGCTTAGCGCAGGACATCACGGGATACAATGAGCAGTTCTTC.

This clonotype has a handful of counts. The gene calls are TRBV27 and TRBJ2-5, with D uncertain. The CDR3 has 15 amino acids. V was shortened by 7 bases and J by 0 bases, with 15 bases between the two germline ends. Per the germline V gene, CDR1 is MNHEY and CDR2 is SMNVEV (reference sequence). The DNA of the CDR3 is TGTGCCAGCACCTCCAAAGCATCGTACCAAGAGACCCAGTACTTC. This sequence encodes CASTSKASYQETQYF.

This clonotype was found a few times. V is TRBV9 and J is TRBJ2-1; D remains unclear. The CDR3 totals 11 residues. From germline, CDR1 is SGDLS and CDR2 YYNGEE. Trimming took 3 bases from V and 8 from J, leaving 6 bases between them. CDR3 protein: CASSDQDEQFF. CDR3 sequence (DNA): TGTGCCAGCAGCGACCAGGATGAGCAGTTCTTC.

The chain combines TRBV4-3 with TRBJ1-1, with 7 bases identical to TRBD1. Germline V lookup: CDR1 LGHNA, CDR2 YSLEER. V shed 0 bases, J shed 5 bases, and the junction held 6 bases outside the gene matches. The CDR3 has 15 residues. In DNA form, the CDR3 reads TGCGCCAGCAGCCAAGATGGAGGCAGGGGGACTGAAGCTTTCTTT. Translation gives CASSQDGGRGTEAFF.

The table lists this clonotype with many counts. The chain combines TRBV12-3 or TRBV12-4 with TRBJ1-3; D is perhaps TRBD1 (6 bases). Trimming stripped 6 bases from V and 0 bases from J, with 12 bases between. CDR3 length: 15 amino acids. The CDR3 bases are TGTGCCAGCAGATCCAAGGGGGGCTCTGGAAACACCATATATTTT. The encoded protein is CASRSKGGSGNTIYF.

This rearrangement joins TRBV10-3 to TRBJ1-1; the D gene is possibly TRBD1 (6 bases). Germline values: CDR1 ENHRY, CDR2 SYGVKD. CDR3 size: 12 residues. Trimming stripped 9 bases from V and 5 bases from J, with 13 bases between. The CDR3 DNA reads as TGTGCCATACGGCAGGGGCAGACTGAAGCTTTCTTT. Its translation is CAIRQGQTEAFF.